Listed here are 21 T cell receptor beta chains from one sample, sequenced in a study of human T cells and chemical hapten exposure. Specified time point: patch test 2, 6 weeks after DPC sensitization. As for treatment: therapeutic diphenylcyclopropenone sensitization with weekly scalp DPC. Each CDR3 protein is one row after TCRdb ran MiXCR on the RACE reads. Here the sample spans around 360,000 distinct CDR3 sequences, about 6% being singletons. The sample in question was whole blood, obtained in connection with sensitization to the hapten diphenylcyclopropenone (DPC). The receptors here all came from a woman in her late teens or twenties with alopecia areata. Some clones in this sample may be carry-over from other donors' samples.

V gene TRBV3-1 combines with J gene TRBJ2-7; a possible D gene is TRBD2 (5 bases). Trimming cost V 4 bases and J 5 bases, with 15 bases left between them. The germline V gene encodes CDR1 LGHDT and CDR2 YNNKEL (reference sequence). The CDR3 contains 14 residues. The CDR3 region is CASSLREAQDEQYF. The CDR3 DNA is TGTGCCAGCAGCCTCCGGGAAGCTCAGGACGAGCAGTACTTC.

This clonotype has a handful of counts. The chain's CDR3 is CASSQAGSEGPAFF. CDR3 nucleotide sequence: TGTGCCAGCAGCCAAGCGGGATCGGAGGGGCCAGCTTTCTTT. V usage is TRBV3-1 and J usage is TRBJ1-1, with TRBD1 as a possible D gene (5 bases). With 1 base removed from V and 10 bases from J, the gap between germline ends came to 16 bases. The germline V gene encodes CDR1 LGHDT and CDR2 YNNKEL (reference sequence). The CDR3 has 14 residues.

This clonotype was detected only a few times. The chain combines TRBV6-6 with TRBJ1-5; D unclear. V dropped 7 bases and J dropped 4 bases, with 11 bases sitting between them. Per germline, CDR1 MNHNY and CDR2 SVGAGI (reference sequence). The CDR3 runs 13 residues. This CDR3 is CASNFQENQPQHF. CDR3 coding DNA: TGTGCCAGCAACTTTCAAGAAAATCAGCCCCAGCATTTT.

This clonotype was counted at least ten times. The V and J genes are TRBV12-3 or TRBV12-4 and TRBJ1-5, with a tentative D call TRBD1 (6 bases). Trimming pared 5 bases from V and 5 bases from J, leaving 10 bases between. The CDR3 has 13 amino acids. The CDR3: CASSAGDDQPQHF. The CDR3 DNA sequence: TGTGCCAGCAGTGCAGGGGACGATCAGCCCCAGCATTTT.

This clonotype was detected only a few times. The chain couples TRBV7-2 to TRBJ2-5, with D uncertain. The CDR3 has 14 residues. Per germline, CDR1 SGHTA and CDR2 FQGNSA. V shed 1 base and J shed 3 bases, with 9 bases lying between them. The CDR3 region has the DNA TGTGCCAGCAGCTTAGGCAGCCCTAAAGAGACCCAGTACTTC. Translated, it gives CASSLGSPKETQYF.

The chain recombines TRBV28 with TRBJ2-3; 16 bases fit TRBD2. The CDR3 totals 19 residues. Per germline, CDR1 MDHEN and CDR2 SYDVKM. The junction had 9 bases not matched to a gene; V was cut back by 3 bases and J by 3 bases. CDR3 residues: CASSLSLGLAGGPTDTQYF. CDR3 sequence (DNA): TGTGCCAGCAGTTTGAGCCTGGGACTAGCGGGGGGGCCGACAGATACGCAGTATTTT.

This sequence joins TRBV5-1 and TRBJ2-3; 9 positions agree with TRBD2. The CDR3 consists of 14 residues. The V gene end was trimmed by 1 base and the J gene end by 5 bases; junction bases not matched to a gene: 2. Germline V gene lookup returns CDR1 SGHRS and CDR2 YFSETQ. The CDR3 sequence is CASSLRLAEDTQYF. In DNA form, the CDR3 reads TGCGCCAGCAGCTTGAGACTAGCGGAAGATACGCAGTATTTT.

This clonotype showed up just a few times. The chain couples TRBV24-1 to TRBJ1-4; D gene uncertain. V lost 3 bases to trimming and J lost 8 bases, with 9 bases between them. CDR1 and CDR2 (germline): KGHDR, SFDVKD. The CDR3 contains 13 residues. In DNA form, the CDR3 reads TGTGCCACCAGTGATATCTTATGGGAAAAACTGTTTTTT. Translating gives CATSDILWEKLFF.

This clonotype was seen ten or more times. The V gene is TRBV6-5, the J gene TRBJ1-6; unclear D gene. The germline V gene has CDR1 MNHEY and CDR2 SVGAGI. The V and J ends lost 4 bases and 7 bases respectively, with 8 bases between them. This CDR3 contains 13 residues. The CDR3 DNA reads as TGTGCCAGCAGTTCTCTGGGAAATTCACCCCTCCACTTT. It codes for CASSSLGNSPLHF.

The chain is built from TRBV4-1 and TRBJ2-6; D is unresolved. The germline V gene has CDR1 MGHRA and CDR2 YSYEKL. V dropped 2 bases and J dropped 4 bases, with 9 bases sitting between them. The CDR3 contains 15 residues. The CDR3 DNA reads TGCGCCAGCAGCCAATCCCCCTCAGGGGCCAACGTCCTGACTTTC. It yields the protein CASSQSPSGANVLTF.

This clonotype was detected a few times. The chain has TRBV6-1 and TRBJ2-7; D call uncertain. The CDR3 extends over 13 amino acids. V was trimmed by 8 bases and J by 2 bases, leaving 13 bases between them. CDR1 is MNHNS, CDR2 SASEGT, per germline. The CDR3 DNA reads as TGTGCCAGCGGAGCCGATGGGACCTACGAGCAGTACTTC. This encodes CASGADGTYEQYF.

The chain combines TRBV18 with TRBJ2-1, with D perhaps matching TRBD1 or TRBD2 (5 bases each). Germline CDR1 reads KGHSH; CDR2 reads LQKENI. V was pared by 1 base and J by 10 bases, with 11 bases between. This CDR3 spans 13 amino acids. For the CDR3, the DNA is TGTGCCAGCTCACCACGCTGGGGGTACGAGCAGTTCTTC. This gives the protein CASSPRWGYEQFF.

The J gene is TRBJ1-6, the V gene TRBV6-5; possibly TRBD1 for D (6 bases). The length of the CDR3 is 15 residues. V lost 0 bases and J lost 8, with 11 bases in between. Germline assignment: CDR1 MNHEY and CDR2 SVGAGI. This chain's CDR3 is CASSYSNRAYSPLHF. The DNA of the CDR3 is TGTGCCAGCAGTTACTCGAACAGGGCCTATTCACCCCTCCACTTT.

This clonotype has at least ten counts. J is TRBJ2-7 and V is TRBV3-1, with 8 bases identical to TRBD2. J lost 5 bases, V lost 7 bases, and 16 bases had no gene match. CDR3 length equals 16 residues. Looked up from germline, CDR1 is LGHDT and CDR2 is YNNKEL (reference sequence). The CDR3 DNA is TGTGCCAGCACCCTAGGCCCCGGGGGGGCTTACCACGAGCAGTACTTC. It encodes CASTLGPGGAYHEQYF.

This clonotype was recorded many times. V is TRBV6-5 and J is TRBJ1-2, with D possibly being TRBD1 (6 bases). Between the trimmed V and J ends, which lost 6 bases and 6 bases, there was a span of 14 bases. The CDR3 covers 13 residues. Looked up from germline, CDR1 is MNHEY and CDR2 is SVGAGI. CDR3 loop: CASRRQAHHGYTF. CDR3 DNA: TGTGCCAGCAGGCGACAGGCGCATCATGGCTACACCTTC.

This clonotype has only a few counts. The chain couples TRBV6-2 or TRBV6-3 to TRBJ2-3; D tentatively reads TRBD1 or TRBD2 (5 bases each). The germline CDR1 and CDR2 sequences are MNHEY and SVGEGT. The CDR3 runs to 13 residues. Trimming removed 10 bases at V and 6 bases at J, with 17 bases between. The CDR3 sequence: CATNQGPRDTQYF. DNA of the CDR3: TGTGCCACCAACCAGGGACCAAGGGATACGCAGTATTTT.

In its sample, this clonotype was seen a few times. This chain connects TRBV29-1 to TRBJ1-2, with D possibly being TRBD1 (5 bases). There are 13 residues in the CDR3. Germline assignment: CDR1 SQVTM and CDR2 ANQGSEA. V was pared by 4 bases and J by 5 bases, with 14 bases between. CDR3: CSVGDDGGYGYTF. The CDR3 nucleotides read TGCAGCGTTGGGGACGACGGCGGTTATGGCTACACCTTC.

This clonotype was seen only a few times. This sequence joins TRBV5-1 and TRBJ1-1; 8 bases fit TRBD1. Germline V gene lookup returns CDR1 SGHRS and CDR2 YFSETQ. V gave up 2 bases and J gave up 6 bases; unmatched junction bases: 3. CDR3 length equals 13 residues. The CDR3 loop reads CASSFQGAAEAFF. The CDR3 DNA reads TGCGCCAGCAGCTTCCAGGGGGCGGCTGAAGCTTTCTTT.

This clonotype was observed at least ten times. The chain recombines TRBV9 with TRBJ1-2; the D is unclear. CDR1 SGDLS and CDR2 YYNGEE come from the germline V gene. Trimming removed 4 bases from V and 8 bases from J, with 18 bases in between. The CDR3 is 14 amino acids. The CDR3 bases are TGTGCCAGCAGCCTACCCTCTTCCGTCAAAGGCTACACCTTC. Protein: CASSLPSSVKGYTF.

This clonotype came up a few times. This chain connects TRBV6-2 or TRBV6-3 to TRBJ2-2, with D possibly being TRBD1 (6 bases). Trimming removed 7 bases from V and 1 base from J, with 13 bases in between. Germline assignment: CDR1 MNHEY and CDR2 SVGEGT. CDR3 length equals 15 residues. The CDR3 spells CASTTLTGNTGELFF. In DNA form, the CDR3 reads TGTGCCAGCACCACCTTGACAGGGAACACCGGGGAGCTGTTTTTT.

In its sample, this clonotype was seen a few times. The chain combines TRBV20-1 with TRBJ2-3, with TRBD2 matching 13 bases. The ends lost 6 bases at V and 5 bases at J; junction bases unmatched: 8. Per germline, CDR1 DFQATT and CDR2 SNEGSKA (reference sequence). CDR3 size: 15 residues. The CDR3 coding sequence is TGCAGTGCCGGAGAACTAGCGGGGGGGAAAGATACGCAGTATTTT. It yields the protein CSAGELAGGKDTQYF.